The 31 T cell receptor beta chains presented below share a single source sample, sequenced in a study of blood T cell repertoires in COVID-19. Sequencing was performed with immunoSEQ multiplex PCR; in TCRdb, only in-frame clones are kept and a portion is missing. The table records 310,000 or so clones, roughly 90% of them present only once. The sequenced material came from PBMCs or T cells enriched from blood (not recorded which). The receptors come from a woman between 35 and 50 years old who had recovered from COVID-19.

The chain has TRBV19 and TRBJ1-5; D is unclear. With 3 bases removed from V and 6 bases from J, the gap between germline ends came to 9 bases. The germline gives CDR1 LNHDA, CDR2 SQIVND (reference sequence). The CDR3 extends over 13 amino acids. CDR3 DNA sequence: TGTGCCAGTAGTATGGAGGGCACTCAGCCCCAGCATTTT. Encoded protein: CASSMEGTQPQHF.

The rearrangement joins TRBV18 to TRBJ1-4; D is possibly TRBD1 (6 bases). CDR3 length: 18 amino acids. Trimming removed 3 bases at V and 5 bases at J, with 22 bases between. Germline CDR1 KGHSH, CDR2 LQKENI. This chain's CDR3 is CASSPISVSAGANEKLFF. CDR3 in DNA: TGTGCCAGCTCACCTATCTCCGTTTCGGCAGGGGCGAATGAAAAACTGTTTTTT.

This chain uses TRBV13 with TRBJ2-3, with 9 bases that match TRBD2. This CDR3 contains 15 residues. The germline CDR1 and CDR2 sequences are PRHDT and FYEKMQ (reference sequence). V lost 3 bases and J lost 5; bases outside the gene matches: 6. The CDR3 here is CASSFRGGAGDTQYF. In DNA, the CDR3 is TGTGCCAGCAGCTTCCGCGGGGGGGCCGGAGATACGCAGTATTTT.

The rearrangement uses TRBV5-1 and TRBJ1-2; weak D call: TRBD1 (6 bases). Trimming took off 2 bases at V and 3 bases at J, with 20 bases between the two ends. The CDR3 runs 17 residues. CDR1 and CDR2 from the germline V gene are SGHRS and YFSETQ. In nucleotides, the CDR3 is TGCGCCAGCAGCTTCGGGGCAGGGGCTGATTGGGACTATGGCTACACCTTC. It specifies CASSFGAGADWDYGYTF.

The chain is built from TRBV30 and TRBJ1-5, with 8 positions matching TRBD1. CDR1 GTSNPN and CDR2 SVGIG come from the germline V gene (reference sequence). The CDR3 loop spans 13 amino acids. The J segment lost 5 bases and the V segment lost 4 bases, leaving 4 bases of the junction unmatched. The CDR3: CAWTGGLDQPQHF. The CDR3 coding sequence is TGTGCCTGGACAGGGGGCTTGGATCAGCCCCAGCATTTT.

This clone came up once. The chain links TRBV7-9 to TRBJ1-1; 11 nucleotides line up with TRBD1. The germline CDR1 and CDR2 sequences are SEHNR and FQNEAQ (reference sequence). The V segment lost 1 base and the J segment 0 bases; nucleotides outside the gene matches: 7. This CDR3 comprises 18 residues. CDR3 sequence (DNA): TGTGCCAGCAGCTTAGGTATGGGACAGGGGGGATTGAACACTGAAGCTTTCTTT. This translates into CASSLGMGQGGLNTEAFF.

The J gene is TRBJ2-2, the V gene TRBV10-2, with 7 positions matching TRBD1. With V trimmed by 9 bases and J by 7 bases, 5 bases remained unmatched. This CDR3 spans 12 amino acids. The germline V gene has CDR1 WSHSY and CDR2 SAAADI. The CDR3 DNA sequence: TGCGCCAGTCGGACAGGCAACGGGGAGCTGTTTTTT. Residues: CASRTGNGELFF.

The chain recombines TRBV4-3 with TRBJ2-3; D call uncertain. The CDR3 contains 15 residues. Germline V lookup: CDR1 LGHNA, CDR2 YSLEER. The V gene lost 0 bases and the J gene lost 2 bases, with 9 bases spanning the gap. The CDR3 nucleotides are TGCGCCAGCAGCCAAGAGGGCGCAGACACAGATACGCAGTATTTT. Amino acid sequence: CASSQEGADTDTQYF.

This chain connects TRBV10-3 to TRBJ1-2, with 8 nucleotides matching TRBD1. After removal of 2 bases from V and 2 bases from J, the junction contained 4 bases not matched to a gene. Germline V gene lookup returns CDR1 ENHRY and CDR2 SYGVKD. The CDR3 has 15 residues. The CDR3 loop reads CAISEPQGANYGYTF. CDR3 coding DNA: TGTGCCATCAGTGAGCCCCAGGGGGCGAACTATGGCTACACCTTC.

The chain has TRBV5-1 and TRBJ1-1; D is perhaps TRBD1 (5 bases). V dropped 3 bases and J dropped 10 bases, with 19 bases sitting between them. The CDR3 contains 14 residues. Germline V lookup: CDR1 SGHRS, CDR2 YFSETQ. The CDR3 loop reads CASSSLTETDLAFF. CDR3 nucleotide sequence: TGCGCCAGCAGCTCGCTGACAGAAACGGATCTAGCTTTCTTT.

The rearrangement links TRBV19 to TRBJ2-4, with D possibly being TRBD2 (5 bases). The germline CDR1 and CDR2 sequences are LNHDA and SQIVND (reference sequence). The CDR3 contains 14 residues. The ends were cut back, 7 bases at V and 7 bases at J, with 17 bases in the middle. CDR3 loop: CASIDRGEENIQYF. CDR3 DNA: TGTGCCAGTATCGATCGGGGAGAGGAGAACATTCAGTACTTC.

This rearrangement joins TRBV6-4 to TRBJ2-3; 11 nucleotides align to TRBD2. The CDR3 loop spans 16 amino acids. The germline CDR1 and CDR2 sequences are MRHNA and SNTAGT. The V segment lost 4 bases and the J segment 1 base; nucleotides outside the gene matches: 4. The CDR3 nucleotides are TGTGCCAGCAGTGGCCTACTAGCGGGAGGCACAGATACGCAGTATTTT. Its translation: CASSGLLAGGTDTQYF.

In this sample, this clone turned up once. The chain recombines TRBV6-5 with TRBJ1-4, with a tentative D call TRBD1 (6 bases). This CDR3 region has 14 residues. Germline V gene sequence: CDR1 MNHEY, CDR2 SVGAGI. Trimming shortened V by 6 bases and J by 7 bases, and 15 bases separated the two germline ends. CDR3 region: CASSQQGRGEKLFF. CDR3 nucleotides: TGTGCCAGCAGCCAACAGGGAAGAGGTGAAAAACTGTTTTTT.

This clone was observed once. The V and J genes are TRBV11-3 and TRBJ2-5, with TRBD2 identical over 9 bases. The length of the CDR3 is 17 residues. V trimming: 0 bases; J trimming: 1 base; junction bases outside the gene matches: 6. Germline V CDR1 and CDR2: SGHNT, YENEEA. The CDR3 protein is CASSLDVLAGSQETQYF. The CDR3 nucleotides read TGTGCCAGCAGCTTAGATGTTCTAGCGGGGTCCCAAGAGACCCAGTACTTC.

V usage is TRBV10-3 and J usage is TRBJ1-4, with 8 nucleotides matching TRBD1. V was clipped by 6 bases and J by 3 bases; unmatched bases: 0. The CDR3 has 13 residues. Germline V gene sequence: CDR1 ENHRY, CDR2 SYGVKD. CDR3 DNA: TGTGCCATCAGGACAGGGGCTAATGAAAAACTGTTTTTT. The encoded protein is CAIRTGANEKLFF.

This chain links TRBV5-6 with TRBJ2-7; 11 bases fit TRBD2. Germline lookup yields CDR1 SGHDT and CDR2 YYEEEE. Losses at the gene ends were 5 bases for V and 4 bases for J; bases not matched to a gene: 11. The CDR3 has 16 residues. CDR3 coding DNA: TGTGCCAGCAGACCCCTAGCGGGAGGATTCGGGTACGAGCAGTACTTC. It encodes CASRPLAGGFGYEQYF. The whole variable domain, filled in from reference TRBV5-6 and TRBJ2-7, reads DAGVTQSPTHLIKTRGQQVTLRCSPKSGHDTVSWYQQALGQGPQFIFQYYEEEERQRGNFPDRFSGHQFPNYSSELNVNALLLGDSALYLCASRPLAGGFGYEQYFGPGTRLTVT.

The chain links TRBV12-3 or TRBV12-4 to TRBJ1-1; D is unresolved. Between the trimmed V and J ends, which lost 7 bases and 4 bases, there was a span of 4 bases. This CDR3 spans 10 amino acids. The CDR3 here is CASTVTEAFF. The CDR3 nucleotides read TGTGCCAGCACCGTCACTGAAGCTTTCTTT.

V and J are TRBV5-4 and TRBJ2-2; D is uncertain. Germline V gene data show CDR1 as SGHNT and CDR2 as YYREEE (reference sequence). The CDR3 is 13 amino acids. Trimming cost V 4 bases and J 1 base, with 5 bases left between them. CDR3 in DNA: TGTGCCAGCAGCCGGAGGAACACCGGGGAGCTGTTTTTT. Residues: CASSRRNTGELFF.

V gene TRBV9 combines with J gene TRBJ2-7, with a weak D call TRBD1 (5 bases). The V end lost 0 bases, the J end lost 6 bases, and 10 bases lay between the germline ends. CDR3 length: 13 residues. Germline V gene data show CDR1 as SGDLS and CDR2 as YYNGEE. The CDR3 DNA sequence: TGTGCCAGCAGCGTAGGACAGTCGCGCGAGCAGTACTTC. Its translation: CASSVGQSREQYF.

The CDR3 sequence is CASSLDPGQGFIYNSPLHF. The CDR3 DNA sequence: TGTGCCAGCAGCTTAGATCCGGGACAGGGTTTTATTTATAATTCACCCCTCCACTTT. J is TRBJ1-6 and V is TRBV7-9, with 9 bases matching TRBD1. Trimming cost V 1 base and J 4 bases; bases outside gene matches: 11. The CDR3 is made up of 19 amino acids. The germline V gene has CDR1 SEHNR and CDR2 FQNEAQ (reference sequence).

The chain carries TRBV3-1 (or the pseudogene TRBV3-2) and TRBJ1-1; TRBD1 is a possible D gene (5 bases). The ends were cut back, 3 bases at V and 5 bases at J, with 10 bases in the middle. CDR3 size: 13 residues. Per the germline V gene, CDR1 is LGHDT and CDR2 is YNNKEL (reference sequence). The CDR3 loop is CASSQIRGTEAFF. In DNA form, the CDR3 reads TGTGCCAGCAGCCAGATAAGGGGAACTGAAGCTTTCTTT.

The chain has TRBV6-4 and TRBJ2-3; 15 bases are shared with TRBD2. Germline V gene lookup returns CDR1 MRHNA and CDR2 SNTAGT. After removal of 4 bases from V and 6 bases from J, the junction contained 8 bases not matched to a gene. CDR3 length: 17 amino acids. Here the CDR3 DNA reads TGTGCCAGCAGTGCCTTAGGACTAGCGGGAGGGCCCGATACGCAGTATTTT. Translation: CASSALGLAGGPDTQYF.

V usage is TRBV7-2 and J usage is TRBJ1-2; 10 bases fit TRBD1. Trimming took 2 bases from V and 8 from J; bases not matched to a gene: 17. Germline V gene lookup returns CDR1 SGHTA and CDR2 FQGNSA. CDR3 length: 18 residues. The CDR3 sequence: CASSLKVRDRGFLWGYTF. The CDR3 DNA follows: TGTGCCAGCAGCTTAAAAGTACGGGACAGGGGCTTTCTGTGGGGCTACACCTTC.

The count of this clone is one. The CDR3 is CASSPPRGQTYEQYF. The CDR3 DNA is TGTGCCAGCTCACCACCCCGGGGACAGACCTACGAGCAGTACTTC. The genes are TRBV18 and TRBJ2-7; TRBD1 agrees at 7 bases. V was clipped by 0 bases and J by 2 bases; unmatched bases: 4. Germline V gene sequence: CDR1 KGHSH, CDR2 LQKENI. The CDR3 contains 15 residues.

The gene calls are TRBV9 and TRBJ2-3; D unclear. Per germline, CDR1 SGDLS and CDR2 YYNGEE. The V end was cut by 4 bases, the J end by 7 bases, with 10 bases between. The CDR3 sequence is 12 residues long. The CDR3 sequence: CASSPDTHTQYF. Written as DNA, the CDR3 is TGTGCCAGCAGCCCTGACACGCATACGCAGTATTTT.

In its sample, this clone was seen once. The chain uses TRBV28 and TRBJ2-7; D uncertain. The V gene lost 1 base and the J gene lost 3 bases, with 4 bases spanning the gap. The germline V gene has CDR1 MDHEN and CDR2 SYDVKM. This CDR3 is 12 amino acids long. The CDR3 here is CASSLSNYEQYF. The DNA for the CDR3 is TGTGCCAGCAGTTTATCTAACTACGAGCAGTACTTC.

The gene calls are TRBV19 and TRBJ2-2; TRBD1 matches 8 bases. The V and J ends lost 3 bases and 4 bases, in that order; junction bases with no gene match: 10. The CDR3 extends over 17 amino acids. The germline CDR1 and CDR2 sequences are LNHDA and SQIVND (reference sequence). CDR3 sequence (DNA): TGTGCCAGTAGTATGAGGGGACAGGAGACTTTCACCGGGGAGCTGTTTTTT. Its translation: CASSMRGQETFTGELFF. Full variable domain (outside the CDR3, taken from reference TRBV19 and TRBJ2-2): DGGITQSPKYLFRKEGQNVTLSCEQNLNHDAMYWYRQDPGQGLRLIYYSQIVNDFQKGDIAEGYSVSREKKESFPLTVTSAQKNPTAFYLCASSMRGQETFTGELFFGEGSRLTVL.

The CDR3: CASSIGDRGGEKLFF. CDR3 DNA sequence: TGTGCCAGTAGTATCGGGGACAGAGGGGGTGAAAAACTGTTTTTT. This chain links TRBV19 with TRBJ1-4; 7 bases agree with TRBD1. The CDR3 is 15 amino acids. The germline V gene encodes CDR1 LNHDA and CDR2 SQIVND (reference sequence). Germline trimming cut 3 bases from V and 7 bases from J; bases unmatched to any gene: 8.

The rearrangement uses TRBV19 and TRBJ2-1, with 9 positions matching TRBD2. In germline, CDR1 is LNHDA, CDR2 SQIVND (reference sequence). V lost 3 bases, J lost 9 bases, and 6 bases stayed unmatched. This CDR3 spans 14 amino acids. This CDR3 reads CASSIMGLAGEQFF. The CDR3 DNA sequence: TGTGCCAGTAGTATTATGGGACTAGCAGGTGAGCAGTTCTTC. Filled out from reference TRBV19 and TRBJ2-1, the complete variable domain reads DGGITQSPKYLFRKEGQNVTLSCEQNLNHDAMYWYRQDPGQGLRLIYYSQIVNDFQKGDIAEGYSVSREKKESFPLTVTSAQKNPTAFYLCASSIMGLAGEQFFGPGTRLTVL.

This chain links TRBV7-2 with TRBJ2-7; the match to TRBD2 covers 9 bases. V gave up 5 bases and J gave up 8 bases; unmatched junction bases: 19. This CDR3 region has 17 residues. Germline V gene sequence: CDR1 SGHTA, CDR2 FQGNSA. This CDR3 reads CASSPRNPTSGLSKQYF. The CDR3 nucleotides are TGTGCCAGCAGCCCCCGAAACCCGACTAGCGGATTAAGCAAGCAGTACTTC.

V and J are TRBV11-2 and TRBJ2-7, with 8 bases lining up with TRBD2. V trimming: 5 bases; J trimming: 3 bases; junction bases outside the gene matches: 3. This CDR3 is built from 13 residues. CDR1 and CDR2 from the germline V gene are SGHAT and FQNNGV. The CDR3, as DNA: TGTGCCAGCAGCCGGACTAGCAGCTACGAGCAGTACTTC. This sequence encodes CASSRTSSYEQYF.